This T cell receptor beta chain was captured by sequencing in a study of shared clonotypes between healthy human individuals. This clone was observed a few times. Looked up from germline, CDR1 is LGHNA and CDR2 is YNFKEQ. CDR3 length: 16 amino acids. Trimming shortened V by 0 bases and J by 2 bases, and 13 bases separated the two germline ends. Here immunoSEQ multiplex PCR was the method, and the copy in TCRdb shows in-frame clones only, minus some. In the table there are around 500,000 clones, around 79% of which are singletons. The sequenced sample consisted of PBMCs. The chain couples TRBV4-2 to TRBJ1-2; no clear D gene. The receptor comes from a woman in her forties in good health. Some clones in this sample may be carry-over from other donors' samples. CDR3 protein: CASSQDWDQSNYGYTF. The CDR3 nucleotides read TGTGCCAGCAGCCAAGATTGGGATCAGTCGAACTATGGCTACACCTTC.